Listed below are T cell receptor beta chains from one sample, sequenced in a study of T cell responses to AZD1222 COVID-19 vaccine. Produced via immunoSEQ multiplex PCR; TCRdb's table is partial and in-frame only. The sample lists around 120,000 clones, roughly 90% occurring once. The starting material was peripheral blood, obtained on day 0 of AZD1222 vaccination. These receptors were obtained from an adult in good health. The CDR3 runs from the conserved cysteine through the conserved F or W. The D gene is left open where the match is weak. Clone size is shown for a subset of rows, as once, few, many or a class of expanded clone.

clone size: NA; D gene: NA; V gene: TRBV19; J gene: TRBJ2-2; CDR3 DNA: TGTGCCACCAAGACAGGAAGGAACACCGGGGAGCTGTTTTTT; CDR3 protein: CATKTGRNTGELFF
clone size: NA; D gene: NA; V gene: TRBV2; J gene: TRBJ2-5; CDR3 DNA: TGTGCCAGCAGTCCCCGGACTGTACAAGAGACCCAGTACTTC; CDR3 protein: CASSPRTVQETQYF
clone size: NA; D gene: NA; V gene: TRBV4-1; J gene: TRBJ1-5; CDR3 DNA: TGCGCCAGCAGCCACGGACAGTCGATCGAGCCCCAGCATTTT; CDR3 protein: CASSHGQSIEPQHF
clone size: NA; D gene: NA; V gene: TRBV12-3/TRBV12-4; J gene: TRBJ2-1; CDR3 DNA: TGTGCCAGCAGCCCCAGGGCTGCCAATGAGCAGTTCTTC; CDR3 protein: CASSPRAANEQFF
clone size: NA; D gene: TRBD1; V gene: TRBV6-6; J gene: TRBJ2-5; CDR3 DNA: TGTGCCAGCAGAACACAGGGGTTGGGAGAGACCCAGTACTTC; CDR3 protein: CASRTQGLGETQYF
clone size: NA; D gene: TRBD2; V gene: TRBV5-1; J gene: TRBJ2-3; CDR3 DNA: TGCGCCAGCAGTCGGACTAGCGGGGGTGTTAGCACAGATACGCAGTATTTT; CDR3 protein: CASSRTSGGVSTDTQYF
clone size: NA; D gene: NA; V gene: TRBV19; J gene: TRBJ1-5; CDR3 DNA: TGTGCCAGTAGTTCGCTATTCAATCAGCCCCAGCATTTT; CDR3 protein: CASSSLFNQPQHF
clone size: once; D gene: NA; V gene: TRBV7-9; J gene: TRBJ1-1; CDR3 DNA: TGTGCCAGCAGATCCCCAGGGGATATGAACACTGAAGCTTTCTTT; CDR3 protein: CASRSPGDMNTEAFF
clone size: NA; D gene: NA; V gene: TRBV19; J gene: TRBJ2-2; CDR3 DNA: TGTGCCAGTACAGGGTGGCGGAACACCGGGGAGCTGTTTTTT; CDR3 protein: CASTGWRNTGELFF
clone size: NA; D gene: NA; V gene: TRBV4-3; J gene: TRBJ1-2; CDR3 DNA: TGCGCCAGCAGCCAAGATAGGCCAGAAAGGAATGGCTACACCTTC; CDR3 protein: CASSQDRPERNGYTF
clone size: NA; D gene: TRBD1; V gene: TRBV4-2; J gene: TRBJ1-2; CDR3 DNA: TGTGCCAGCAGCCACCCGGGACAGGGTGGCTACACCTTC; CDR3 protein: CASSHPGQGGYTF
clone size: NA; D gene: NA; V gene: TRBV10-3; J gene: TRBJ2-3; CDR3 DNA: TGTGCCATCCAAGAAGGGGGGGGCCCTCATACGCAGTATTTT; CDR3 protein: CAIQEGGGPHTQYF
clone size: NA; D gene: TRBD2; V gene: TRBV11-2; J gene: TRBJ2-2; CDR3 DNA: TGTGCCAGCAGCTCGGGACTAGCGGGGGGGCACACCGGGGAGCTGTTTTTT; CDR3 protein: CASSSGLAGGHTGELFF
clone size: NA; D gene: TRBD2; V gene: TRBV3-1/TRBV3-2; J gene: TRBJ2-7; CDR3 DNA: TGTGCCAGCAGCACCCGGACTAGCGGGGACTACGAGCAGTACTTC; CDR3 protein: CASSTRTSGDYEQYF
clone size: once; D gene: NA; V gene: TRBV11-3; J gene: TRBJ2-2; CDR3 DNA: TGTGCCAGCAGCTTAGCCCGAGGGGCGGCCGGGGAGCTGTTTTTT; CDR3 protein: CASSLARGAAGELFF
clone size: NA; D gene: NA; V gene: TRBV5-8; J gene: TRBJ1-2; CDR3 DNA: TGTGCCAGCAGCCGACGGACGGTTGCGGGTCCTGGCTACACCTTC; CDR3 protein: CASSRRTVAGPGYTF
clone size: NA; D gene: TRBD2; V gene: TRBV12-5; J gene: TRBJ2-7; CDR3 DNA: TGTGCTGGAAACCCCCTAGGGCGGGGGGTTACTAACTCCTACGAGCAGTACTTC; CDR3 protein: CAGNPLGRGVTNSYEQYF
clone size: NA; D gene: NA; V gene: TRBV7-9; J gene: TRBJ1-6; CDR3 DNA: TGTGCCAGCAGCGAGGGGATTGCCTATAATTCACCCCTCCACTTT; CDR3 protein: CASSEGIAYNSPLHF
clone size: once; D gene: NA; V gene: TRBV4-1; J gene: TRBJ2-5; CDR3 DNA: TGCGCCAGCAGCCAAGAGTCCGTTGGGGTGGCCCAATACTTC; CDR3 protein: CASSQESVGVAQYF
clone size: NA; D gene: NA; V gene: TRBV6-5; J gene: TRBJ1-1; CDR3 DNA: TGTGCCAGCAGTTACTCGGGTTTCACTGAAGCTTTCTTT; CDR3 protein: CASSYSGFTEAFF